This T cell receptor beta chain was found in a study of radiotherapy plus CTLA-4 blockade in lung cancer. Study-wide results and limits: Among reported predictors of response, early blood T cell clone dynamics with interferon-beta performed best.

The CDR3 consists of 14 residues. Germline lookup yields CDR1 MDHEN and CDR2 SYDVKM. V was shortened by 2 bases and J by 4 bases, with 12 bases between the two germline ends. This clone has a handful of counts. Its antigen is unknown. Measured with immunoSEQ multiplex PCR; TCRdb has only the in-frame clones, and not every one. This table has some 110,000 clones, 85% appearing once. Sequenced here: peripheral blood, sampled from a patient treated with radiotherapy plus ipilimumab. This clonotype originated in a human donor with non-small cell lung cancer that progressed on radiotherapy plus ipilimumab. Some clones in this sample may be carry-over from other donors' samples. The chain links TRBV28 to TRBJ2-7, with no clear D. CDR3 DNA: TGTGCCAGCAGTTTAGTCGCGATTTCATACGAGCAGTACTTC. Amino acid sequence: CASSLVAISYEQYF.